The 27 T cell receptor beta chains below were found in one sample sequenced in a study of blood T cell repertoires in COVID-19. Using immunoSEQ multiplex PCR, the repertoire was profiled, and TCRdb retains in-frame clones only, with some absent. The sample includes 140,000 to 150,000 clones, 80% to 90% of them seen just once. Specimen: peripheral blood. These receptors all stem from a man between 60 and 75 years old with active or convalescent COVID-19.

The gene calls are TRBV9 and TRBJ1-3; 9 positions agree with TRBD1. Per germline, CDR1 SGDLS and CDR2 YYNGEE. Unmatched junction bases numbered 5, after V lost 6 bases and J lost 1 base. This CDR3 has 15 amino acids. CDR3 DNA sequence: TGTGCCAGCACCAGGACAGGGGAATCTGGAAACACCATATATTTT. Amino acids: CASTRTGESGNTIYF.

The chain combines TRBV28 with TRBJ1-2; a weak D match, TRBD1 (6 bases). This CDR3 has 17 amino acids. From germline, CDR1 is MDHEN and CDR2 SYDVKM. Trimming left V 6 bases short and J 4 bases short, with 24 bases between. CDR3 sequence (DNA): TGTGCCAGCAGCCCCTTTTGGGAGACAGGTGCGGGCTATGGCTACACCTTC. Protein: CASSPFWETGAGYGYTF.

The chain employs TRBV28 and TRBJ1-2; tentatively, D is TRBD1 (6 bases). CDR3 size: 12 residues. V was shortened by 6 bases and J by 4 bases, with 9 bases between the two germline ends. Germline assignment: CDR1 MDHEN and CDR2 SYDVKM. In nucleotides, the CDR3 is TGTGCCAGCAGATCAGGGGTCTATGGCTACACCTTC. It specifies CASRSGVYGYTF.

The chain uses TRBV7-2 and TRBJ2-5, with 9 bases that match TRBD2. CDR3 length equals 16 residues. J lost 5 bases, V lost 1 base, and 8 bases had no gene match. Germline V gene lookup returns CDR1 SGHTA and CDR2 FQGNSA. CDR3 coding DNA: TGTGCCAGCAGCTTAGAATCGCCTAGCGGGGTGGAGACCCAGTACTTC. Protein sequence: CASSLESPSGVETQYF. Looking up the rest from reference TRBV7-2 and TRBJ2-5 gives the full variable domain: GAGVSQSPSNKVTEKGKDVELRCDPISGHTALYWYRQSLGQGLEFLIYFQGNSAPDKSGLPSDRFSAERTGGSVSTLTIQRTQQEDSAVYLCASSLESPSGVETQYFGPGTRLLVL.

The chain joins TRBV19 to TRBJ1-2; 8 nucleotides align to TRBD1. V was clipped by 5 bases and J by 0 bases; unmatched bases: 5. This CDR3 region has 15 residues. The germline gives CDR1 LNHDA, CDR2 SQIVND (reference sequence). The CDR3 loop reads CASSAGDRSNYGYTF. The CDR3 DNA reads as TGTGCCAGTAGTGCCGGGGACAGGTCTAACTATGGCTACACCTTC. Full variable domain (missing parts from reference TRBV19 and TRBJ1-2): DGGITQSPKYLFRKEGQNVTLSCEQNLNHDAMYWYRQDPGQGLRLIYYSQIVNDFQKGDIAEGYSVSREKKESFPLTVTSAQKNPTAFYLCASSAGDRSNYGYTFGSGTRLTVV.

The chain couples TRBV2 to TRBJ1-2; D may be TRBD1 (6 bases). V lost 6 bases to trimming and J lost 4 bases, with 12 bases between them. The CDR3 length is 13 residues. Per germline, CDR1 SNHLY and CDR2 FYNNEI. CDR3 in DNA: TGTGCCAGCAGGGGTCAGGGGAGCTATGGCTACACCTTC. Translated: CASRGQGSYGYTF. Complete variable domain (other parts from reference TRBV2 and TRBJ1-2): EPEVTQTPSHQVTQMGQEVILRCVPISNHLYFYWYRQILGQKVEFLVSFYNNEISEKSEIFDDQFSVERPDGSNFTLKIRSTKLEDSAMYFCASRGQGSYGYTFGSGTRLTVV.

This chain links TRBV28 with TRBJ1-6, with TRBD1 matching 9 bases. This CDR3 is 16 amino acids long. V dropped 5 bases and J dropped 7; count of bases not matched to a gene: 9. The germline CDR1 and CDR2 sequences are MDHEN and SYDVKM. The CDR3 loop reads CASSTPQGAGNSPLHF. The CDR3 nucleotides read TGTGCCAGCAGTACTCCACAGGGGGCAGGGAATTCACCCCTCCACTTT. Full variable domain (rest looked up from reference TRBV28 and TRBJ1-6): DVKVTQSSRYLVKRTGEKVFLECVQDMDHENMFWYRQDPGLGLRLIYFSYDVKMKEKGDIPEGYSVSREKKERFSLILESASTNQTSMYLCASSTPQGAGNSPLHFGNGTRLTVT.

The rearrangement uses TRBV11-3 and TRBJ1-6; tentative D call: TRBD1 (5 bases). The length of the CDR3 is 13 residues. Germline CDR1 reads SGHNT; CDR2 reads YENEEA. The ends were cut back, 3 bases at V and 7 bases at J, with 7 bases in the middle. The CDR3 nucleotides read TGTGCCAGCAGCTTCCAGGGAAATTCACCCCTCCACTTT. Amino acids: CASSFQGNSPLHF.

The CDR3 sequence is CASSPGTGVGNTIYF. CDR3 bases: TGTGCCAGCAGCCCTGGGACAGGGGTCGGAAACACCATATATTTT. The V call is TRBV3-1 (or the pseudogene TRBV3-2), the J call TRBJ1-3; 10 bases are a match to TRBD1. The CDR3 spans 15 residues. Trimming cost V 4 bases and J 4 bases; bases outside gene matches: 4. Germline loops: CDR1 LGHDT, CDR2 YNNKEL (reference sequence).

This clone has a single count. The rearrangement links TRBV6-6 to TRBJ2-7; 7 bases fit TRBD1. This CDR3 has 13 residues. After removal of 7 bases from V and 2 bases from J, the junction contained 5 bases not matched to a gene. Germline CDR1 is MNHNY and CDR2 is SVGAGI (reference sequence). The CDR3: CASKQGNPYEQYF. In DNA, the CDR3 is TGTGCCAGCAAACAGGGGAATCCCTACGAGCAGTACTTC.

Only a few counts were recorded for this clone. CDR3 nucleotides: TGTGCCAGCAGTGAAGCGGGACTAGCGAGCTACGAGCAGTACTTC. Its translation: CASSEAGLASYEQYF. This chain uses TRBV6-1 with TRBJ2-7; 10 positions match TRBD2. This CDR3 spans 15 amino acids. Trimming cost V 0 bases and J 3 bases; bases outside gene matches: 2. Germline V gene data show CDR1 as MNHNS and CDR2 as SASEGT.

This clone was counted once. The rearrangement links TRBV5-1 to TRBJ1-4, with TRBD1 matching over 7 bases. This CDR3 is 14 amino acids long. In germline, CDR1 is SGHRS, CDR2 YFSETQ. J was trimmed by 11 bases and V by 0 bases; bases with no gene match: 7. The CDR3 region is CASSLVTRGKKLFF. As DNA, the CDR3 is TGCGCCAGCAGCTTGGTGACCAGGGGGAAGAAACTGTTTTTT.

The V and J genes are TRBV27 and TRBJ1-2; D uncertain. This CDR3 contains 16 residues. Trimming took off 4 bases at V and 4 bases at J, with 19 bases between the two ends. CDR1 and CDR2 from the germline V gene are MNHEY and SMNVEV (reference sequence). The CDR3 loop reads CASSSTRQNLPYGYTF. The CDR3 region has the DNA TGTGCCAGCAGTTCGACGCGACAAAACCTACCCTATGGCTACACCTTC.

This rearrangement joins TRBV28 to TRBJ1-5, with 9 bases identical to TRBD1. The CDR3 totals 15 residues. The ends lost 7 bases at V and 11 bases at J; junction bases unmatched: 15. CDR1 and CDR2 from the germline V gene are MDHEN and SYDVKM. CDR3 DNA: TGTGCCAGCATCTCAATACAGGGGGCCGCCTCCGCCCAGCATTTT. This translates into CASISIQGAASAQHF. Together with reference TRBV28 and TRBJ1-5, the CDR3 gives the full variable domain: DVKVTQSSRYLVKRTGEKVFLECVQDMDHENMFWYRQDPGLGLRLIYFSYDVKMKEKGDIPEGYSVSREKKERFSLILESASTNQTSMYLCASISIQGAASAQHFGDGTRLSIL.

This clone came up a few times. For the CDR3, the DNA is TGTGCCAGCAGTGACGAGGGACAGGGCGGAGGTCAGCCCCAGCATTTT. Residues: CASSDEGQGGGQPQHF. The genes are TRBV6-1 and TRBJ1-5; 9 bases line up with TRBD1. The CDR3 runs 16 residues. From germline, CDR1 is MNHNS and CDR2 SASEGT. The V gene end was trimmed by 3 bases and the J gene end by 6 bases; junction bases not matched to a gene: 9.

The J gene is TRBJ1-5, the V gene TRBV28; possibly TRBD1 for D (6 bases). The CDR3 spans 15 residues. V was cut by 3 bases and J by 5 bases, with 14 bases left in between. Germline V lookup: CDR1 MDHEN, CDR2 SYDVKM. The CDR3 spells CASSLSQGDYQPQHF. Written as DNA, the CDR3 is TGTGCCAGCAGTTTGTCACAGGGTGATTATCAGCCCCAGCATTTT.

The chain carries TRBV18 and TRBJ1-5; TRBD1 might be the D (5 bases). The germline gives CDR1 KGHSH, CDR2 LQKENI. The length of the CDR3 is 19 residues. The V end was cut by 6 bases, the J end by 0 bases, with 24 bases between. CDR3 DNA: TGTGCCAGCTCGGGCACGGGACTCCTGAGCCGCTATAGCAATCAGCCCCAGCATTTT. It is translated as CASSGTGLLSRYSNQPQHF.

The CDR3 DNA follows: TGTGCCAGCAGCTCCGGGACTAGCGACGAGCAGTACTTC. Translating gives CASSSGTSDEQYF. The rearrangement uses TRBV7-2 and TRBJ2-7; 10 positions match TRBD2. Per the germline V gene, CDR1 is SGHTA and CDR2 is FQGNSA. This CDR3 contains 13 residues. The V gene end was trimmed by 4 bases and the J gene end by 5 bases; junction bases not matched to a gene: 2. Drawing the rest from reference TRBV7-2 and TRBJ2-7, the complete variable domain is GAGVSQSPSNKVTEKGKDVELRCDPISGHTALYWYRQSLGQGLEFLIYFQGNSAPDKSGLPSDRFSAERTGGSVSTLTIQRTQQEDSAVYLCASSSGTSDEQYFGPGTRLTVT.

The chain combines TRBV10-3 with TRBJ2-1; D is perhaps TRBD1 (6 bases). CDR1 and CDR2 from the germline V gene are ENHRY and SYGVKD. This CDR3 is 13 amino acids long. Between the trimmed V and J ends, which lost 10 bases and 7 bases, there was a span of 17 bases. The CDR3 DNA reads as TGTGCCAGTTCCGCAGGGGCACTGAATGAGCAGTTCTTC. It encodes CASSAGALNEQFF.

This sequence joins TRBV19 and TRBJ2-3; weak D call: TRBD1 (6 bases). From germline, CDR1 is LNHDA and CDR2 SQIVND (reference sequence). V gave up 7 bases and J gave up 0 bases, with 11 bases separating them. This CDR3 has 14 residues. The CDR3 DNA is TGTGCCAGTACTAAACAGGGAAGCACAGATACGCAGTATTTT. Translation gives CASTKQGSTDTQYF. The whole variable domain, filled in from reference TRBV19 and TRBJ2-3, reads DGGITQSPKYLFRKEGQNVTLSCEQNLNHDAMYWYRQDPGQGLRLIYYSQIVNDFQKGDIAEGYSVSREKKESFPLTVTSAQKNPTAFYLCASTKQGSTDTQYFGPGTRLTVL.

This clone showed up just once. The chain combines TRBV15 with TRBJ1-1, with 7 bases identical to TRBD1. Germline V lookup: CDR1 LNHNV, CDR2 YYDKDF (reference sequence). This CDR3 is built from 14 residues. The V segment lost 7 bases and the J segment 0 bases; nucleotides outside the gene matches: 5. CDR3 sequence (DNA): TGTGCCACCAAACAGGGGCCCATGAACACTGAAGCTTTCTTT. This codes for CATKQGPMNTEAFF.

The CDR3 DNA reads TGTGCCTGGACGGGACAGGGGTACTACGAGCAGTACTTC. It is translated as CAWTGQGYYEQYF. V is TRBV19 and J is TRBJ2-7; 10 bases align to TRBD1. The CDR3 spans 13 residues. Germline V lookup: CDR1 LNHDA, CDR2 SQIVND (reference sequence). V lost 11 bases to trimming and J lost 3 bases; unmatched junction nucleotides: 7. The full variable domain, with the rest looked up from reference TRBV19 and TRBJ2-7, is DGGITQSPKYLFRKEGQNVTLSCEQNLNHDAMYWYRQDPGQGLRLIYYSQIVNDFQKGDIAEGYSVSREKKESFPLTVTSAQKNPTAFYLCAWTGQGYYEQYFGPGTRLTVT.

The V and J genes are TRBV2 and TRBJ1-2, with 8 bases fitting TRBD1. CDR1 is SNHLY, CDR2 FYNNEI, per germline. This CDR3 spans 13 amino acids. The V and J ends lost 6 bases and 8 bases, in that order; junction bases with no gene match: 8. CDR3 nucleotides: TGTGCCAGCAGCCCTAATGGACAGGGCGGCTACACCTTC. It codes for CASSPNGQGGYTF.

This chain links TRBV30 with TRBJ2-5; D ambiguous. The CDR3 length is 14 residues. Trimming took off 3 bases at V and 3 bases at J, with 14 bases between the two ends. Germline CDR1 and CDR2: GTSNPN and SVGIG (reference sequence). The CDR3 region is CAWRGAPTKETQYF. The CDR3 nucleotides are TGTGCCTGGAGAGGAGCGCCGACGAAAGAGACCCAGTACTTC.

The chain uses TRBV28 and TRBJ1-2; 10 bases line up with TRBD1. The trim removed 5 bases at V and 4 bases at J, leaving 7 bases unmatched. Looked up from germline, CDR1 is MDHEN and CDR2 is SYDVKM. The CDR3 sequence is 15 residues long. As DNA, the CDR3 is TGTGCCAGCAGTCCCCCGGACAGGGGGATCTATGGCTACACCTTC. It specifies CASSPPDRGIYGYTF.

With regard to this clone: The sample holds other DNA sequences that translate to the same CDR3. The chain is built from TRBV18 and TRBJ2-7; possibly TRBD2 for D (6 bases). From germline, CDR1 is KGHSH and CDR2 LQKENI. Trimming took 0 bases from V and 5 from J, leaving 11 bases between them. The CDR3 totals 14 residues. CDR3 region: CASSPPGTGDEQYF. CDR3 DNA: TGTGCCAGCTCACCACCCGGGACGGGGGACGAGCAGTACTTC.

The V and J genes are TRBV20-1 and TRBJ1-2, with D possibly matching TRBD1 (5 bases). The V end lost 3 bases, the J end lost 1 base, and 9 bases lay between the germline ends. Germline V gives CDR1 DFQATT, CDR2 SNEGSKA (reference sequence). This CDR3 region has 13 residues. The CDR3 loop is CSASARVNYGYTF. CDR3 in DNA: TGCAGTGCTAGTGCCAGGGTTAACTATGGCTACACCTTC.